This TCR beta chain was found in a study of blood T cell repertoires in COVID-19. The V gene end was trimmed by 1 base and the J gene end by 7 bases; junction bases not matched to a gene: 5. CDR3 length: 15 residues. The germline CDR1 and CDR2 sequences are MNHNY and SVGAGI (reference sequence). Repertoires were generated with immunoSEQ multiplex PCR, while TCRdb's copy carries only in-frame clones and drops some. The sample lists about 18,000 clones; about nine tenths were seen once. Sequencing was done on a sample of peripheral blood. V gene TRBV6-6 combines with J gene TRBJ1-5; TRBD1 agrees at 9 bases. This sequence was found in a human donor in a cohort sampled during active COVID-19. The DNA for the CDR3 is TGTGCCAGCAGTTACTTGGGGACAGGGACCCAGCCCCAGCATTTT. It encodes CASSYLGTGTQPQHF.